The clone carrying this TCR beta chain has a single count. Trimming took 5 bases from V and 2 from J, leaving 13 bases between them. Germline loops: CDR1 MNHEY, CDR2 SMNVEV (reference sequence). The CDR3 has 14 amino acids. The source of the sample is a study of shared T cell receptors in the human thymus. TCRdb keeps only in-frame clones here, not all; method: immunoSEQ multiplex PCR. The sample includes hundreds of thousands of clones, 80% to 90% seen only once; the top ten take 0.0095% to 0.011%. The same data also contributed to another study, on human thymus T cells. This second study says: The source of the thymus tissue was resections taken during corrective heart surgery. Unrelated individuals were reported by related research to share highly overlapping thymic repertoires.

The sequenced material came from thymocytes. The V call is TRBV27, the J call TRBJ2-7; tentatively, D is TRBD1 (5 bases). The clonotype comes from a girl in the first two years of life with a congenital heart defect. The CDR3 sequence is CASSGRQLPYEQYF. The CDR3 DNA reads as TGTGCCAGCAGTGGAAGACAGTTACCCTACGAGCAGTACTTC.